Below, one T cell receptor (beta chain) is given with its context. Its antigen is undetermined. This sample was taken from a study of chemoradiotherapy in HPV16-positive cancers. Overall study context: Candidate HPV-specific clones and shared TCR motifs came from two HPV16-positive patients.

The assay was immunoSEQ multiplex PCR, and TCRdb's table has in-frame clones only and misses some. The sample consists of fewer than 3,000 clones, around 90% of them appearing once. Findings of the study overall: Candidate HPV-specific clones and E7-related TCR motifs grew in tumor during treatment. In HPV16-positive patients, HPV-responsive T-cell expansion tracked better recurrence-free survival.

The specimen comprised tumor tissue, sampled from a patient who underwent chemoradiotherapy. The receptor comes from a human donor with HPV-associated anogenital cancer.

The DNA of the CDR3 is TGTGCCAGCAAGAGTGGGGATGGAGATACGCAGTATTTT. Translating it yields CASKSGDGDTQYF. The chain couples TRBV6-4 to TRBJ2-3; D uncertain. Trimming stripped 7 bases from V and 5 bases from J, with 13 bases between. This CDR3 is 13 amino acids long. The germline gives CDR1 MRHNA, CDR2 SNTAGT.